These 4 T cell receptor beta chains were sequenced from one sample in a study of shared clonotypes between healthy human individuals. The table came from immunoSEQ multiplex PCR; TCRdb's copy has only in-frame clones and leaves some out. The sample gives roughly 2 million clones, almost 96% of which show up once; more than 0.1% is in the top ten. Sequences were obtained from naive CD4+ T cells sorted from blood. Specified subset: CD45RA+ positively selected. The receptors stem from a young man in good health.

This rearrangement joins TRBV6-6 to TRBJ1-1; perhaps TRBD1 as D (6 bases). The CDR3 is 13 amino acids. Germline assignment: CDR1 MNHNY and CDR2 SVGAGI (reference sequence). Trimming removed 4 bases from V and 7 bases from J, with 13 bases in between. CDR3 residues: CASSSGQSLEAFF. DNA for the CDR3: TGTGCCAGCAGTTCAGGACAGTCACTTGAAGCTTTCTTT.

This chain links TRBV10-2 with TRBJ1-2, with 8 bases identical to TRBD1. CDR1 and CDR2 (germline): WSHSY, SAAADI. With V trimmed by 6 bases and J by 4 bases, 4 bases remained unmatched. This CDR3 spans 13 amino acids. The CDR3 loop reads CASSGGQGYGYTF. The DNA of the CDR3 is TGCGCCAGCAGCGGTGGACAGGGCTATGGCTACACCTTC.

The V gene is TRBV6-6, the J gene TRBJ2-7; no reliable D call. The CDR3 has 14 residues. V gave up 2 bases and J gave up 0 bases, with 8 bases separating them. Germline CDR1 and CDR2: MNHNY and SVGAGI (reference sequence). The CDR3 is CASSYAVSSYEQYF. The CDR3 nucleotides read TGTGCCAGCAGTTACGCAGTGAGCTCCTACGAGCAGTACTTC.

The V gene is TRBV6-5, the J gene TRBJ1-6, with a weak D call TRBD1 (6 bases). The CDR3 runs to 12 residues. Deletions cut 6 bases from V and 13 bases from J, with 13 bases between. From germline, CDR1 is MNHEY and CDR2 SVGAGI. The CDR3 spells CASSLKGGPLHF. Here the CDR3 DNA reads TGTGCCAGCAGCCTAAAAGGGGGGCCCCTCCACTTT.